The 3 T cell receptor beta chains presented below share a single source sample, sequenced in a study of shared clonotypes between healthy human individuals. This table comes from immunoSEQ multiplex PCR, and its TCRdb copy is limited to in-frame clones, with some not included. This table holds over a million clones, about 84% found once. Input material: memory CD4+ T cells from PBMCs. Noted subset: CD45RA-negative fraction. These receptors came from a man between 18 and 35 years old in good health. Some clones in this sample may be carry-over from other donors' samples.

The V call is TRBV9, the J call TRBJ2-7; the D gene is possibly TRBD1 (6 bases). The CDR3 is made up of 14 amino acids. Trimming took off 3 bases at V and 5 bases at J, with 15 bases between the two ends. Germline V gene data show CDR1 as SGDLS and CDR2 as YYNGEE. This CDR3 is CASSGTTGFHEQYF. The CDR3 nucleotides are TGTGCCAGCAGCGGTACTACAGGGTTCCACGAGCAGTACTTC.

As concerns this clone: Other nucleotide sequences from this sample produce the same CDR3. The J gene is TRBJ1-4, the V gene TRBV5-1; D call uncertain. This CDR3 is 14 amino acids long. V shed 0 bases and J shed 0 bases, with 3 bases lying between them. The germline V gene encodes CDR1 SGHRS and CDR2 YFSETQ. The CDR3, as DNA: TGCGCCAGCAGCTTGGGCGCAACTAATGAAAAACTGTTTTTT. It translates to CASSLGATNEKLFF.

The V gene is TRBV5-1, the J gene TRBJ2-3; D remains ambiguous. The V gene's germline CDR1 is SGHRS and CDR2 YFSETQ. CDR3 length equals 14 residues. Between the trimmed V and J ends, which lost 5 bases and 3 bases, there was a span of 13 bases. Written as DNA, the CDR3 is TGCGCCAGCAGGTCTATCACCCTTACAGATACGCAGTATTTT. It yields the protein CASRSITLTDTQYF.